This TCR beta chain was documented in a study of early T cells in non-severe SARS-CoV-2 infection. Study-level background: The chains were unpaired, and the sequenced material was bulk RNA from unsorted whole blood.

The CDR3 extends over 15 amino acids. V lost 2 bases and J 0 bases, leaving 8 bases between the germline ends. Findings and limits, study-wide: CD4 and private specificities were missed by VDJdb matching, which favored anti-spike CD8 responses.

Unique molecular identifiers were added to individual cDNA molecules. TCRdb recomputed calls from the 5' RACE reads with MiXCR, one row per CDR3 protein. The data contain 75,000 to 100,000 distinct CDR3 sequences, about 15% of them singletons. Worth noting for this clonotype: No antigen is known for it.

V gene TRBV12-3 or TRBV12-4 combines with J gene TRBJ1-3; D is undetermined. The sample was whole blood. The receptor was derived from an adult who was a healthcare worker with PCR-confirmed SARS-CoV-2 infection or an uninfected control (not recorded which). This CDR3 is CASSLRGLSGNTIYF. The CDR3, as DNA: TGTGCCAGCAGTTTACGCGGGCTCTCTGGAAACACCATATATTTT.